This TCR beta chain emerged from a study of T-cell reconstitution after alpha-beta-depleted transplantation in children. General study points: At one year after transplant, newly produced T cells mostly accounted for T-cell counts and diversity. In patients about two months after transplant, alpha-beta T cells reportedly arose from several hundred expanded graft clones. After transplant, high TCRbeta diversity at day 60 in some patients arose from surviving recipient T cells and thymic progenitors.

It was with unique molecular identifiers that the TCRbeta library was prepared. One entry per CDR3 protein, called by TCRdb with MiXCR from the PCR reads. This sample yields about 300,000 distinct CDR3 sequences, of which over 9% are seen a single time; 7.5% belongs to the top ten. CDR1 is MDHEN, CDR2 SYDVKM, per germline. The CDR3 length is 14 residues. The ends were cut back, 5 bases at V and 5 bases at J, with 13 bases in the middle. Many counts were recorded for this clonotype. What it recognizes is unknown. This rearrangement joins TRBV28 to TRBJ1-5, with TRBD1 as a possible D gene (5 bases). The sequence was obtained from a boy in the first two years of life with acute myeloid leukemia, due to receive a stem cell transplant. The starting material was PBMCs, obtained before TCRalphabeta/CD19-depleted stem cell transplant. CDR3 loop: CASSTEWDYQPQHF. The CDR3 nucleotides are TGTGCCAGCAGTACGGAGTGGGACTATCAGCCCCAGCATTTT.